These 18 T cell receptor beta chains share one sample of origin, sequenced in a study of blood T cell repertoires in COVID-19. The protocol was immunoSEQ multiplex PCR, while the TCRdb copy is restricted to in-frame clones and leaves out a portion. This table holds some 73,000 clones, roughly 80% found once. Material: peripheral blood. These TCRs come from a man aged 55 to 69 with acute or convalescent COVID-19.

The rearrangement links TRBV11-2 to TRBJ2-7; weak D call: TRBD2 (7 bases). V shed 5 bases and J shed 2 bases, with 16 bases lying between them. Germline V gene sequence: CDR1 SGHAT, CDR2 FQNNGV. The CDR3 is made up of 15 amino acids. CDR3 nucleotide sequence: TGTGCCAGCAGCCTACTGGGGGGGCTTCCCTACGAGCAGTACGTC. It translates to CASSLLGGLPYEQYV.

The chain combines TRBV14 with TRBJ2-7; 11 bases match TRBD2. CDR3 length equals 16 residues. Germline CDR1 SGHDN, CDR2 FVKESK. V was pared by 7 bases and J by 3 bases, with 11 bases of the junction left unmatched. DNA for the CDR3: TGTGCCAGCACTCGAGAAGAGACTAGCGGGATCTACGAGCAGTACGTC. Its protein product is CASTREETSGIYEQYV.

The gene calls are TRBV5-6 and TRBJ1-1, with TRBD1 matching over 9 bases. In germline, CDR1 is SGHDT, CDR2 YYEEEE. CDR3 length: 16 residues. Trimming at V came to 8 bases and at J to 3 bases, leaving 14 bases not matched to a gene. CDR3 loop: CASSLGTGWGDTEAFF. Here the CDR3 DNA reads TGTGCCAGTAGCCTCGGGACAGGGTGGGGGGACACTGAAGCTTTCTTT.

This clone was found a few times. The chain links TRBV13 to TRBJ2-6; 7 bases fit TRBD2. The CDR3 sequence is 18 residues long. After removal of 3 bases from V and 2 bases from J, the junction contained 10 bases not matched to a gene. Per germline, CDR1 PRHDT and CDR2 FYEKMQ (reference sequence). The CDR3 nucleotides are TGTGCCAGCAGCTTGGCGGGGGTCTTAAGGACTGGGGCCAACGTCCTGACTTTC. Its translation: CASSLAGVLRTGANVLTF.

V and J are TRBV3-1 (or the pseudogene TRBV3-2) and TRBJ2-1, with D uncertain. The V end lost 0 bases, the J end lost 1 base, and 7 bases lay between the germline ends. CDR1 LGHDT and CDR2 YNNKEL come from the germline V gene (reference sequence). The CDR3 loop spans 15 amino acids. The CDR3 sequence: CASSQDAGSYNEQFF. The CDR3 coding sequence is TGTGCCAGCAGCCAAGATGCAGGTTCCTACAATGAGCAGTTCTTC.

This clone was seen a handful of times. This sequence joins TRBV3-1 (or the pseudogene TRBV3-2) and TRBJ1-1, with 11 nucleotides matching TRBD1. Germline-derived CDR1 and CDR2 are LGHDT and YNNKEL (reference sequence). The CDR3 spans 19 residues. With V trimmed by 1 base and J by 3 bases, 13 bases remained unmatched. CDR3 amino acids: CASSQVGGDRGKRDTEAFF. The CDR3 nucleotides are TGTGCCAGCAGCCAAGTAGGCGGGGACAGGGGGAAGCGGGACACTGAAGCTTTCTTT.

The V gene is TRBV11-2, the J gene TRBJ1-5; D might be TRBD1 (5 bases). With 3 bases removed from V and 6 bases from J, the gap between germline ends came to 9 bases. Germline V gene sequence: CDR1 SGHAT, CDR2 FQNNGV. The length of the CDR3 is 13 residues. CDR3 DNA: TGTGCCAGCAGCTTGGGGCTACGTCAGCCCCAGCATTTT. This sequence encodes CASSLGLRQPQHF.

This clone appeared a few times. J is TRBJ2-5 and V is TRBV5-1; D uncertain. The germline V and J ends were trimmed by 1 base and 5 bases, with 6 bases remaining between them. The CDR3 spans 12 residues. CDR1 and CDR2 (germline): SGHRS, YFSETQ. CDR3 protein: CASSLPAETQYF. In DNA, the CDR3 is TGCGCCAGCAGCTTGCCCGCGGAGACCCAGTACTTC.

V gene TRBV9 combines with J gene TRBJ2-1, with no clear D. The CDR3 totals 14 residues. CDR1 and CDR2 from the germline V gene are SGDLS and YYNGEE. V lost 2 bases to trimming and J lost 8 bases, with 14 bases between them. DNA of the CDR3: TGTGCCAGCAGCGTCAGTGTAAATAACGATGAGCAGTTCTTC. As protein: CASSVSVNNDEQFF.

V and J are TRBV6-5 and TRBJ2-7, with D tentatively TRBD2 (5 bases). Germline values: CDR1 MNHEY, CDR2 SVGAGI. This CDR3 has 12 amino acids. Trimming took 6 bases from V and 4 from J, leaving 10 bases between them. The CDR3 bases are TGTGCCAGCAGCTTACGGGGATACGAGCAGTACGTC. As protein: CASSLRGYEQYV.

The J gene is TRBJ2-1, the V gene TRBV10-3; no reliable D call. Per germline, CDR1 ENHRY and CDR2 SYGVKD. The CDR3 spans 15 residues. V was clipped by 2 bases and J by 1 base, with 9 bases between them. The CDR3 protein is CAISEETVSYNEQFF. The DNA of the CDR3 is TGTGCCATCAGTGAGGAAACAGTTTCCTACAATGAGCAGTTCTTC.

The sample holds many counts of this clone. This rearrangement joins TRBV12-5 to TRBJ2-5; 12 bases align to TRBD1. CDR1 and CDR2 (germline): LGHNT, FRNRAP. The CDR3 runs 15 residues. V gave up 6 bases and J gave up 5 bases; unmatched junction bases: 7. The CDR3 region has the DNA TGTGCTAGTGGCGAGGGACAGGGGGCTTGGGAGACCCAGTACTTC. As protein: CASGEGQGAWETQYF.

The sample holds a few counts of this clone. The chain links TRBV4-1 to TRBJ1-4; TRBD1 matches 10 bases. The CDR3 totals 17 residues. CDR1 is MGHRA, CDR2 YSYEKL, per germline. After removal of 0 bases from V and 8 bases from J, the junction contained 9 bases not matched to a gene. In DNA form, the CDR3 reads TGCGCCAGCAGCCAAGATAGAATACCGGGACAGGGGGAAAAACTGTTTTTT. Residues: CASSQDRIPGQGEKLFF.

The CDR3 sequence is CASSLGGRGHEQFF. In nucleotides, the CDR3 is TGTGCCAGCAGTTTAGGCGGCAGGGGGCATGAGCAGTTCTTC. J is TRBJ2-1 and V is TRBV28; 8 bases fit TRBD1. With 2 bases clipped from V and 8 bases from J, the junction kept 5 bases outside the gene matches. The germline CDR1 and CDR2 sequences are MDHEN and SYDVKM. This CDR3 is built from 14 residues.

CDR3 sequence: CASSRGGDTQYF. The CDR3 coding sequence is TGTGCCAGCAGCCGGGGGGGAGATACGCAGTATTTT. The rearrangement uses TRBV7-9 and TRBJ2-3, with TRBD2 matching 8 bases. The germline V gene has CDR1 SEHNR and CDR2 FQNEAQ (reference sequence). This CDR3 contains 12 residues. With 5 bases clipped from V and 5 bases from J, the junction kept 0 bases outside the gene matches.

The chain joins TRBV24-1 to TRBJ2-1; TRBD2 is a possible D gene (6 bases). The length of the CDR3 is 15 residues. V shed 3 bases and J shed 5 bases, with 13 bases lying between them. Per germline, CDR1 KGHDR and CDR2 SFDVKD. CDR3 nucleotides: TGTGCCACCAGTGATACCGACGGCGGGGACAATGAGCAGTTCTTC. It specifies CATSDTDGGDNEQFF.

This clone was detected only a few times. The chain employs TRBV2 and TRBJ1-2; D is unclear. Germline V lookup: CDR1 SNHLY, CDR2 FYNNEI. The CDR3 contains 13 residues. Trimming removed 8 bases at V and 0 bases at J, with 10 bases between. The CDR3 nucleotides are TGTGCCAGCGAGAACAGCCCTAACTATGGCTACACCTTC. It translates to CASENSPNYGYTF.

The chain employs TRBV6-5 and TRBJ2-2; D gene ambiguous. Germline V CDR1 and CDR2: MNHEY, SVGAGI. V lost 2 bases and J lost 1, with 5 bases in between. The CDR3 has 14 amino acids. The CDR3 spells CASSYDWNTGELFF. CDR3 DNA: TGTGCCAGCAGTTACGACTGGAACACCGGGGAGCTGTTTTTT.